The following is a TCR beta chain sequence with its context. No antigen is known for it. These data originate in a study of cytomegalovirus exposure and HLA in healthy donors. Amplification used 60 Vbeta primers and 13 Jbeta primers. Method: immunoSEQ multiplex PCR; TCRdb's copy keeps in-frame clones and lacks some. Of 150,000 or so clones detected, approximately 79% appear once; the ten largest clones hold approximately 4.3%. Whole-study findings and limits: Reports indicate that TCR beta sequences accurately predicted the HLA-A and HLA-B alleles of most subjects. Cytomegalovirus association was assigned to over 150 TCR beta chains. Whilst most TCR sequences proved rare, a subset of public TCRs occurred across many donors. Presence/absence analysis assumed near-uniform sequencing depth across donors.

The CDR3 covers 16 residues. V lost 4 bases and J lost 5, with 16 bases in between. Germline lookup yields CDR1 SGHRS and CDR2 YFSETQ. The sequence came from a man younger than 30 in good health and CMV-seropositive. This rearrangement joins TRBV5-1 to TRBJ1-6; TRBD1 is a possible D gene (5 bases). Material for sequencing was PBMCs. CDR3 sequence: CASSRLAGQDNSPLHF. The CDR3 DNA is TGCGCCAGCAGCCGGCTGGCAGGGCAGGATAATTCACCCCTCCACTTT. Looking up the rest from reference TRBV5-1 and TRBJ1-6 gives the full variable domain: KAGVTQTPRYLIKTRGQQVTLSCSPISGHRSVSWYQQTPGQGLQFLFEYFSETQRNKGNFPGRFSGRQFSNSRSEMNVSTLELGDSALYLCASSRLAGQDNSPLHFGNGTRLTVT.